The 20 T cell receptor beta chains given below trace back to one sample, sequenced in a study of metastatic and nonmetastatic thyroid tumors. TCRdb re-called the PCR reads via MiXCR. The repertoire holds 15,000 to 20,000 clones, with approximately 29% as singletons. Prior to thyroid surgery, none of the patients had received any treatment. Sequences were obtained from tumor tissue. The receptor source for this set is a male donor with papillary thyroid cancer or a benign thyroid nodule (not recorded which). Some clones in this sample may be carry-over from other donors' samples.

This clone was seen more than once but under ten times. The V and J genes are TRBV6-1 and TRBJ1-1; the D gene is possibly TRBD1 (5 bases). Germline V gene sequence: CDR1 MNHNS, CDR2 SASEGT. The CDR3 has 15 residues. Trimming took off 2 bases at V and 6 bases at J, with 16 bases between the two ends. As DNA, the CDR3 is TGTGCCAGCAGTGAATTTTGGGGCAGGAAAGCTGAAGCTTTCTTT. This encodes CASSEFWGRKAEAFF.

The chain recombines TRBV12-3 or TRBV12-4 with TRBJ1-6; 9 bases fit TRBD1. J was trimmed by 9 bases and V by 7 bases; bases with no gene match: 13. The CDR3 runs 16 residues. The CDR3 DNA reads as TGTGCCAGCACCCAACGACAGGGGGTAGACGGTTCACCCCTCCACTTT. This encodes CASTQRQGVDGSPLHF.

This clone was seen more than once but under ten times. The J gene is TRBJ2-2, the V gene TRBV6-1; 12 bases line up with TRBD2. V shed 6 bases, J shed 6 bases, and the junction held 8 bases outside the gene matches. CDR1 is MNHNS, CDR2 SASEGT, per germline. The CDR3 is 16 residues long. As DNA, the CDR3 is TGTGCCAGCAGCTTGGACCTAGCGGGAGGGCCCGGGGAGCTGTTTTTT. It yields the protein CASSLDLAGGPGELFF.

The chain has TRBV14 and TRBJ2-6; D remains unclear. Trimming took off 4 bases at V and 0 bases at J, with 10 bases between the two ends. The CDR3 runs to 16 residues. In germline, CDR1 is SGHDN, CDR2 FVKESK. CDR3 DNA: TGTGCCAGCAGCCCTCGACACTTCTCTGGGGCCAACGTCCTGACTTTC. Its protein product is CASSPRHFSGANVLTF.

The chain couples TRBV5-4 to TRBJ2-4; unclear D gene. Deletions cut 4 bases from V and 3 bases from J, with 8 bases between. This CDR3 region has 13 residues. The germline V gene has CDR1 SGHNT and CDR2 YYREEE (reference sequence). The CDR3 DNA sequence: TGTGCCAGCAGCCCGTGGGGCAAAAACATTCAGTACTTC. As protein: CASSPWGKNIQYF.

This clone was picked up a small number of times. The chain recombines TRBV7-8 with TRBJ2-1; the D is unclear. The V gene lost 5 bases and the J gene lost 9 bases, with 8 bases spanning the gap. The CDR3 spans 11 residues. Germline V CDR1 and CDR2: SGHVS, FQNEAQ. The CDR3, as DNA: TGTGCCAGCAGCGTAGAGGTTGAGCAGTTCTTC. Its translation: CASSVEVEQFF.

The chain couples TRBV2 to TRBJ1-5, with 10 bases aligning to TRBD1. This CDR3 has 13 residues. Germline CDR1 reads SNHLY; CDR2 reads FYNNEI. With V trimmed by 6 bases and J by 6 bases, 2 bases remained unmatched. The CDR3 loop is CASRGTGAQPQHF. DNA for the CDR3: TGTGCCAGCAGAGGGACAGGGGCTCAGCCCCAGCATTTT.

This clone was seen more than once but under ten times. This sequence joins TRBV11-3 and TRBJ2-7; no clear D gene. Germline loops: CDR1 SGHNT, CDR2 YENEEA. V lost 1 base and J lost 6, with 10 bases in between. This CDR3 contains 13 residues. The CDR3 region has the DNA TGTGCCAGCAGCTTAGCTCCCAGACGCGAGCAGTACTTC. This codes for CASSLAPRREQYF.

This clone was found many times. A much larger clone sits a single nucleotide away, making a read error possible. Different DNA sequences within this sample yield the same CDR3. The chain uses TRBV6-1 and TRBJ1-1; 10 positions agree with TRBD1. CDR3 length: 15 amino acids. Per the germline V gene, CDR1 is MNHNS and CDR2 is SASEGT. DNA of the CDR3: TGTGCCAGCAGACGGGACAGGGGCCGGGGGACTGAAGCCTTCTTT. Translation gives CASRRDRGRGTEAFF.

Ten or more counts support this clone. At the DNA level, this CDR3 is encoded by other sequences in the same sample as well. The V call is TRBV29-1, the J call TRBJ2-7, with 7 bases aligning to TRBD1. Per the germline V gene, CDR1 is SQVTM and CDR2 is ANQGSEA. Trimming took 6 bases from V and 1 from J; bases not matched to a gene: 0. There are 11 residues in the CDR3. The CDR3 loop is CSVGQSYEQYF. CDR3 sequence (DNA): TGCAGCGTGGGACAGTCCTACGAGCAGTACTTC.

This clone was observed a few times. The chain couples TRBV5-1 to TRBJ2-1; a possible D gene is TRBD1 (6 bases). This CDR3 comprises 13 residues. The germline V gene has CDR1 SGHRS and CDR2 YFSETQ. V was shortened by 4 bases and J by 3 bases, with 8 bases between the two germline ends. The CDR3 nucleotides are TGCGCCAGCAGCCGGGACAACTACAATGAGCAGTTCTTC. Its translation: CASSRDNYNEQFF.

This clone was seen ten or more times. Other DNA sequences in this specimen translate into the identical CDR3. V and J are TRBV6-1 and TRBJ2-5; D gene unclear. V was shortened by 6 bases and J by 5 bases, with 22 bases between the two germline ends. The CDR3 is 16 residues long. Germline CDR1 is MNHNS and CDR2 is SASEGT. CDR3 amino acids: CASRRMAWTLEETQYF. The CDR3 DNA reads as TGTGCCAGCAGGCGCATGGCTTGGACCCTAGAGGAGACCCAGTACTTC.

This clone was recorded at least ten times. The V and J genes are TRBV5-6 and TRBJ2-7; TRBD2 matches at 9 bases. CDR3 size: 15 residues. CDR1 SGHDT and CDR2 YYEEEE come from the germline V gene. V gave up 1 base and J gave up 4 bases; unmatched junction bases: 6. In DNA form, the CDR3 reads TGTGCCAGCAGCTTGAGTTCTCTAGCGGGATACGAGCAGTACTTC. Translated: CASSLSSLAGYEQYF.

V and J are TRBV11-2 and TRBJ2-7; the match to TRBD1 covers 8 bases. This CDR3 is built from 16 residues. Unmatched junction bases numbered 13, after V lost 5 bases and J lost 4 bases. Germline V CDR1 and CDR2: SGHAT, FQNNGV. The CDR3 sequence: CASSRGGAQGGYEQYF. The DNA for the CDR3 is TGTGCCAGCAGCCGAGGGGGTGCACAGGGGGGTTACGAGCAGTACTTC.

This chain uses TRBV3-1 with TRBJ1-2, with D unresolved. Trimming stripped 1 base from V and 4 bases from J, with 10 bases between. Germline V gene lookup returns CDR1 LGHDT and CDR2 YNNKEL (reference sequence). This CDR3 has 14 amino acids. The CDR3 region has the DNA TGTGCCAGCAGCCAAGGCCGGGCCACCTATGGCTACACCTTC. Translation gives CASSQGRATYGYTF.

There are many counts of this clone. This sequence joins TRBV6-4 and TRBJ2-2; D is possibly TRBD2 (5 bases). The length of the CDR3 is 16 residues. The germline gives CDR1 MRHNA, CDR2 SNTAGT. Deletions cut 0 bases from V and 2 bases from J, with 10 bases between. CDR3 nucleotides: TGTGCCAGCAGTGACTCTTCCGGGGAAAACACCGGGGAGCTGTTTTTT. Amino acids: CASSDSSGENTGELFF.

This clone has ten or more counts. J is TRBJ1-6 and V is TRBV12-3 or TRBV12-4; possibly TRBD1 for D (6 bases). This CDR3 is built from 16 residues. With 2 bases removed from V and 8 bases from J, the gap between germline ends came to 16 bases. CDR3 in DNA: TGTGCCAGCAGTTTATTGTTCCCAGGGGTAGATTCACCCCTCCACTTT. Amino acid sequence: CASSLLFPGVDSPLHF.

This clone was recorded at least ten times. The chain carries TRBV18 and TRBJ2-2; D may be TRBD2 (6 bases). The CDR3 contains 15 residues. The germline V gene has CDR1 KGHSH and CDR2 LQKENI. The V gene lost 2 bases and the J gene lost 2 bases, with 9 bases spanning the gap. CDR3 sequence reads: CASSPLAANTGELFF. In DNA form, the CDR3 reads TGTGCCAGCTCACCATTAGCGGCTAACACCGGGGAGCTGTTTTTT.

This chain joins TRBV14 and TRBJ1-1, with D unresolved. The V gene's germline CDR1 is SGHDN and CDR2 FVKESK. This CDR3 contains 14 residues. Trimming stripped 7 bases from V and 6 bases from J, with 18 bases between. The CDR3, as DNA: TGTGCCAGCAACGCCAGAGGGATTCATTCTGAAGCTTTCTTT. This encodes CASNARGIHSEAFF.

This chain's CDR3 is CSATRDTRSSYEQYF. CDR3 nucleotide sequence: TGCAGTGCAACTAGGGACACCCGAAGCTCCTACGAGCAGTACTTC. The V and J genes are TRBV20-1 and TRBJ2-7, with D possibly matching TRBD1 (6 bases). V lost 6 bases and J lost 0, with 18 bases in between. The CDR3 is 15 residues long. CDR1 and CDR2 from the germline V gene are DFQATT and SNEGSKA (reference sequence).